Below are 30 T cell receptor beta chains sequenced from a single sample in a study of cytomegalovirus exposure and HLA in healthy donors. PCR involved 60 Vbeta and 13 Jbeta primers. Generated by immunoSEQ multiplex PCR, the TCRdb table keeps only in-frame clones and is missing some. The sample carries roughly 200,000 clones, approximately 82% recorded once. The specimen sequenced was PBMCs. These receptors were collected from a man younger than 30 in good health and CMV-seronegative.

The V call is TRBV19, the J call TRBJ1-2; TRBD1 is a possible D gene (6 bases). With 7 bases removed from V and 3 bases from J, the gap between germline ends came to 15 bases. Germline CDR1 reads LNHDA; CDR2 reads SQIVND (reference sequence). This CDR3 contains 14 residues. The CDR3 DNA reads TGTGCCAGTACAGGGGAGGGTGTGCACTATGGCTACACCTTC. It specifies CASTGEGVHYGYTF.

This chain connects TRBV15 to TRBJ2-1; 10 bases match TRBD2. Unmatched junction bases numbered 8, after V lost 4 bases and J lost 2 bases. The germline V gene encodes CDR1 LNHNV and CDR2 YYDKDF (reference sequence). This CDR3 has 17 amino acids. CDR3 coding DNA: TGTGCCACCAGCACAAAAGAGCGGGAGGGACCCTACAATGAGCAGTTCTTC. It translates to CATSTKEREGPYNEQFF.

The rearrangement uses TRBV6-5 and TRBJ2-5, with D possibly being TRBD1 (6 bases). V was clipped by 0 bases and J by 4 bases, with 12 bases between them. The germline V gene has CDR1 MNHEY and CDR2 SVGAGI. There are 15 residues in the CDR3. CDR3 region: CASSYSGTWAETQYF. DNA of the CDR3: TGTGCCAGCAGTTACTCGGGGACATGGGCAGAGACCCAGTACTTC.

The chain has TRBV6-5 and TRBJ2-5; D perhaps matches TRBD2 (6 bases). CDR3 length equals 12 residues. The V gene's germline CDR1 is MNHEY and CDR2 SVGAGI. CDR3 amino acids: CASRDWVKTQYF. DNA of the CDR3: TGTGCGTCACGGGACTGGGTGAAGACCCAGTACTTC.

This clone showed up just a few times. The chain joins TRBV27 to TRBJ2-3; 7 nucleotides match TRBD1. CDR1 and CDR2 from the germline V gene are MNHEY and SMNVEV (reference sequence). CDR3 length equals 15 residues. The junction had 6 bases not matched to a gene; V was cut back by 5 bases and J by 1 base. This CDR3 reads CASSPGGEGTDTQYF. DNA for the CDR3: TGTGCCAGCAGTCCAGGGGGAGAGGGCACAGATACGCAGTATTTT.

The chain combines TRBV7-2 with TRBJ2-3; TRBD2 agrees at 9 bases. CDR1 is SGHTA, CDR2 FQGNSA, per germline. The ends lost 2 bases at V and 4 bases at J; junction bases unmatched: 4. The CDR3 is 15 residues long. The CDR3 DNA sequence: TGTGCCAGCAGCTTAATAGCGGGAGCCCCAGATACGCAGTATTTT. The encoded protein is CASSLIAGAPDTQYF.

This chain uses TRBV27 with TRBJ2-7; TRBD2 matches 10 bases. Germline V gene data show CDR1 as MNHEY and CDR2 as SMNVEV (reference sequence). The CDR3 loop spans 15 amino acids. V lost 6 bases, J lost 5 bases, and 10 bases stayed unmatched. The CDR3 nucleotides read TGTGCCAGCAGGGAAGCGGGAGGGCCCGTCCACGAGCAGTACTTC. This codes for CASREAGGPVHEQYF.

This clone has only a few counts. The chain carries TRBV28 and TRBJ2-5, with 9 bases matching TRBD2. The J call may be incorrect, as the DNA end agrees better with TRBJ2-7. Germline assignment: CDR1 MDHEN and CDR2 SYDVKM. The CDR3 is 15 amino acids. The CDR3 DNA reads TGTGCCAGCGGAATAGCGGGAGAATACACCTACGAGCAGTACTTC. As protein: CASGIAGEYTYEQYF.

The V call is TRBV4-2, the J call TRBJ2-7; D gene unclear. Trimming took 4 bases from V and 2 from J, leaving 12 bases between them. Per the germline V gene, CDR1 is LGHNA and CDR2 is YNFKEQ. The CDR3 length is 14 residues. This CDR3 reads CASSRVEEPYEQYF. CDR3 in DNA: TGTGCCAGCAGCCGGGTAGAGGAGCCCTACGAGCAGTACTTC.

The chain employs TRBV6-5 and TRBJ1-1; 10 nucleotides align to TRBD1. This CDR3 region has 13 residues. CDR1 is MNHEY and CDR2 is SVGAGI in the germline V gene. V dropped 5 bases and J dropped 3; count of bases not matched to a gene: 0. The CDR3 region is CASSGTGDTEAFF. The CDR3 coding sequence is TGTGCCAGCAGTGGGACAGGGGACACTGAAGCTTTCTTT.

The rearrangement links TRBV30 to TRBJ1-4; 9 bases map to TRBD1. CDR3 length: 14 amino acids. With V trimmed by 8 bases and J by 4 bases, 8 bases remained unmatched. Germline V gives CDR1 GTSNPN, CDR2 SVGIG (reference sequence). The CDR3 reads CAGEAGQGNEKLFF. The CDR3 bases are TGTGCCGGGGAAGCGGGACAGGGTAATGAAAAACTGTTTTTT.

The chain is built from TRBV6-5 and TRBJ1-4, with unresolved D. Germline loops: CDR1 MNHEY, CDR2 SVGAGI. Trimming stripped 4 bases from V and 0 bases from J, with 9 bases between. This CDR3 has 15 residues. CDR3 residues: CASSLTAPTNEKLFF. CDR3 in DNA: TGTGCCAGCAGTTTAACAGCCCCAACTAATGAAAAACTGTTTTTT.

The rearrangement uses TRBV11-2 and TRBJ1-1, with 7 bases fitting TRBD1. CDR1 SGHAT and CDR2 FQNNGV come from the germline V gene. The CDR3 runs to 14 residues. The V gene end was trimmed by 4 bases and the J gene end by 1 base; junction bases not matched to a gene: 3. This chain's CDR3 is CASSSTGTNTEAFF. CDR3 nucleotides: TGTGCCAGCAGCTCGACAGGGACGAACACTGAAGCTTTCTTT.

This chain uses TRBV2 with TRBJ1-2; 9 bases are shared with TRBD1. The ends lost 7 bases at V and 8 bases at J; junction bases unmatched: 11. The CDR3 is made up of 14 amino acids. The germline CDR1 and CDR2 sequences are SNHLY and FYNNEI. Written as DNA, the CDR3 is TGTGCCAGCAAGAGTAACAGGGGGCCCTTCGGCTACACCTTC. Its translation: CASKSNRGPFGYTF.

The V call is TRBV30, the J call TRBJ1-1, with D uncertain. Trimming stripped 7 bases from V and 2 bases from J, with 8 bases between. Germline CDR1 and CDR2: GTSNPN and SVGIG (reference sequence). The CDR3 has 11 amino acids. Here the CDR3 reads CASVSNTEAFF. CDR3 bases: TGTGCCTCCGTGTCTAACACTGAAGCTTTCTTT.

The genes are TRBV30 and TRBJ1-5, with D possibly TRBD1 on 5 matching bases. The V end lost 4 bases, the J end lost 3 bases, and 10 bases lay between the germline ends. Germline V gives CDR1 GTSNPN, CDR2 SVGIG (reference sequence). The CDR3 covers 13 residues. CDR3: CAWTRQTNQPQHF. DNA of the CDR3: TGTGCCTGGACTAGACAGACCAATCAGCCCCAGCATTTT.

The chain joins TRBV28 to TRBJ1-2; 7 bases match TRBD1. Germline V gene sequence: CDR1 MDHEN, CDR2 SYDVKM. V shed 6 bases and J 2 bases; nucleotides not matched to a gene: 15. The CDR3 covers 17 residues. The CDR3 DNA sequence: TGTGCCAGCAGCCGTGACAGGGCGGGTTGGCCGAACTATGGCTACACCTTC. This codes for CASSRDRAGWPNYGYTF.

A few counts support this clone. The CDR3 sequence: CASSDMGRIYGYTF. The CDR3 bases are TGTGCCAGCAGTGATATGGGGAGGATCTATGGCTACACCTTC. The chain carries TRBV5-5 and TRBJ1-2; D remains ambiguous. Germline V gene sequence: CDR1 SGHKS, CDR2 YYEKEE (reference sequence). CDR3 length equals 14 residues. V was clipped by 5 bases and J by 4 bases, with 15 bases between them. The full variable domain, in which reference TRBV5-5 and TRBJ1-2 provide the parts outside the CDR3, is DAGVTQSPTHLIKTRGQQVTLRCSPISGHKSVSWYQQVLGQGPQFIFQYYEKEERGRGNFPDRFSARQFPNYSSELNVNALLLGDSALYLCASSDMGRIYGYTFGSGTRLTVV.

CDR3 loop: CASTLFGGVGQPQHF. CDR3 DNA sequence: TGTGCCAGCACTCTATTCGGGGGGGTTGGGCAGCCCCAGCATTTT. The chain uses TRBV2 and TRBJ1-5, with D possibly being TRBD1 (5 bases). CDR1 is SNHLY and CDR2 is FYNNEI in the germline V gene. The V end was cut by 7 bases, the J end by 7 bases, with 20 bases between. The CDR3 sequence is 15 residues long.

The J gene is TRBJ1-2, the V gene TRBV23-1; maybe TRBD1 (6 bases). TRBV23-1 is recorded as an ORF, its role being uncertain. The CDR3 consists of 17 residues. Trimming shortened V by 2 bases and J by 2 bases, and 18 bases separated the two germline ends. The CDR3: CASSQGGQRFKNYGYTF. In DNA form, the CDR3 reads TGCGCCAGCAGTCAAGGTGGACAGAGGTTTAAAAACTATGGCTACACCTTC.

This clone was detected a few times. V gene TRBV9 combines with J gene TRBJ2-5, with 14 bases aligning to TRBD2. CDR3 length: 19 amino acids. Germline V gene sequence: CDR1 SGDLS, CDR2 YYNGEE. The ends lost 0 bases at V and 5 bases at J; junction bases unmatched: 12. The CDR3 DNA is TGTGCCAGCAGCGTAGGATGGACTAGCGGGAGGAGGAGCGGGGAGACCCAGTACTTC. The encoded protein is CASSVGWTSGRRSGETQYF.

The count of this clone is one. The V gene is TRBV9, the J gene TRBJ2-5; 7 bases line up with TRBD2. The end of the DNA aligns better with TRBJ2-7, so the J call may be wrong. The CDR3 sequence is 14 residues long. Germline assignment: CDR1 SGDLS and CDR2 YYNGEE. The CDR3 region has the DNA TGTGCCAGCAGCGTAGATGGGGGGGGGAGCGAGCAGTACTTC. It is translated as CASSVDGGGSEQYF.

The J gene is TRBJ1-4, the V gene TRBV14; weak D call: TRBD1 (5 bases). Trimming stripped 3 bases from V and 0 bases from J, with 14 bases between. The germline V gene encodes CDR1 SGHDN and CDR2 FVKESK. The CDR3 is made up of 17 amino acids. The chain's CDR3 is CASSHGSGWPTNEKLFF. CDR3 DNA: TGTGCCAGCAGCCACGGATCAGGGTGGCCAACTAATGAAAAACTGTTTTTT. The full variable domain, its missing parts supplied by reference TRBV14 and TRBJ1-4, is EAGVTQFPSHSVIEKGQTVTLRCDPISGHDNLYWYRRVMGKEIKFLLHFVKESKQDESGMPNNRFLAERTGGTYSTLKVQPAELEDSGVYFCASSHGSGWPTNEKLFFGSGTQLSVL.

The CDR3 sequence is CASFTGHIGYTF. The CDR3 DNA is TGTGCCAGTTTTACGGGACACATCGGCTACACCTTC. The chain is built from TRBV2 and TRBJ1-2, with D possibly being TRBD1 (6 bases). V was cut by 9 bases and J by 8 bases, with 16 bases left in between. The CDR3 has 12 amino acids. Germline V lookup: CDR1 SNHLY, CDR2 FYNNEI.

The chain links TRBV29-1 to TRBJ2-7; TRBD1 agrees at 9 bases. Per the germline V gene, CDR1 is SQVTM and CDR2 is ANQGSEA. Germline trimming cut 8 bases from V and 5 bases from J; bases unmatched to any gene: 7. This CDR3 contains 12 residues. The CDR3 nucleotides are TGCAGCCGGGGACAGGGCCGTAACGAGCAGTACTTC. It codes for CSRGQGRNEQYF.

The V and J genes are TRBV30 and TRBJ1-1; D is undetermined. Trimming left V 8 bases short and J 0 bases short, with 13 bases between. CDR3 length equals 13 residues. Germline values: CDR1 GTSNPN, CDR2 SVGIG (reference sequence). The CDR3 spells CARTEFMNTEAFF. The CDR3 DNA follows: TGTGCCAGAACGGAGTTCATGAACACTGAAGCTTTCTTT.

This rearrangement joins TRBV9 to TRBJ2-7, with TRBD1 matching over 10 bases. The length of the CDR3 is 15 residues. CDR1 is SGDLS, CDR2 YYNGEE, per germline. The V segment lost 4 bases and the J segment 6 bases; nucleotides outside the gene matches: 10. This CDR3 reads CASSPRDRGSREQYF. The CDR3 DNA reads TGTGCCAGCAGCCCCCGGGACAGGGGTTCCCGCGAGCAGTACTTC. Full variable domain (outside the CDR3, taken from reference TRBV9 and TRBJ2-7): DSGVTQTPKHLITATGQRVTLRCSPRSGDLSVYWYQQSLDQGLQFLIQYYNGEERAKGNILERFSAQQFPDLHSELNLSSLELGDSALYFCASSPRDRGSREQYFGPGTRLTVT.

This clone was seen a few times. This chain joins TRBV27 and TRBJ1-6; TRBD1 aligns across 8 bases. Germline V gene lookup returns CDR1 MNHEY and CDR2 SMNVEV (reference sequence). The CDR3 length is 16 residues. J was trimmed by 7 bases and V by 5 bases; bases with no gene match: 10. CDR3 DNA: TGTGCCAGCAGTCCCCTATTAACAGGGGGAAATTCACCCCTCCACTTT. It translates to CASSPLLTGGNSPLHF.

The V call is TRBV7-9, the J call TRBJ2-5, with D perhaps TRBD1 (6 bases). The CDR3 contains 15 residues. V lost 5 bases to trimming and J lost 1 base, with 14 bases between them. CDR1 SEHNR and CDR2 FQNEAQ come from the germline V gene (reference sequence). CDR3 residues: CASSIAGQLQETQYF. The CDR3 DNA reads as TGTGCCAGCAGCATCGCCGGACAGCTCCAAGAGACCCAGTACTTC.

The rearrangement uses TRBV5-1 and TRBJ2-6; TRBD1 is a possible D gene (6 bases). CDR1 is SGHRS and CDR2 is YFSETQ in the germline V gene. Trimming took 1 base from V and 2 from J, leaving 10 bases between them. The CDR3 consists of 16 residues. The CDR3 reads CASSLRGSAGANVLTF. The CDR3 DNA follows: TGCGCCAGCAGCTTGAGGGGGTCAGCTGGGGCCAACGTCCTGACTTTC.